This passage covers 18 T cell receptor beta chains from one sample sequenced in a study of graft-versus-host responses after intestinal transplantation. Intraepithelial and lamina propria lymphocytes were freed from processed graft tissue. Assay: immunoSEQ multiplex PCR; the TCRdb copy retains only in-frame clones and omits some. The sample lists about 63,000 clones; around 90% were seen once. The starting material was ileum tissue, obtained approximately 370 days after transplant. Every receptor here comes from a human patient who received an intestinal transplant, so some T cells may come from the graft donor.

The chain carries TRBV6-1 and TRBJ1-2, with 9 bases lining up with TRBD1. Germline CDR1 and CDR2: MNHNS and SASEGT. V was clipped by 4 bases and J by 4 bases; unmatched bases: 1. This CDR3 has 13 residues. CDR3 residues: CASSVQGAYGYTF. CDR3 coding DNA: TGTGCCAGCAGTGTACAGGGGGCCTATGGCTACACCTTC.

The chain couples TRBV4-1 to TRBJ2-7; tentatively, D is TRBD2 (5 bases). Trimming removed 4 bases from V and 5 bases from J, with 18 bases in between. CDR3 length: 15 residues. Per germline, CDR1 MGHRA and CDR2 YSYEKL. CDR3 DNA sequence: TGCGCCAGCAGCCCCCGGGCGAGGGCTGGGGACGAGCAGTACTTC. Protein product: CASSPRARAGDEQYF.

The chain carries TRBV5-1 and TRBJ1-4; D is unresolved. Looked up from germline, CDR1 is SGHRS and CDR2 is YFSETQ. V was trimmed by 0 bases and J by 5 bases, leaving 8 bases between them. The CDR3 sequence is 14 residues long. CDR3 sequence: CASSLGSVNEKLFF. CDR3 nucleotide sequence: TGCGCCAGCAGCTTGGGGTCAGTCAATGAAAAACTGTTTTTT. Full variable domain (remainder filled in from reference TRBV5-1 and TRBJ1-4): KAGVTQTPRYLIKTRGQQVTLSCSPISGHRSVSWYQQTPGQGLQFLFEYFSETQRNKGNFPGRFSGRQFSNSRSEMNVSTLELGDSALYLCASSLGSVNEKLFFGSGTQLSVL.

CDR3 sequence reads: CASSHSSYEQYF. The CDR3 DNA reads TGTGCCAGCAGTCACAGCTCCTACGAGCAGTACTTC. The chain employs TRBV27 and TRBJ2-7; D call uncertain. Deletions cut 5 bases from V and 0 bases from J, with 5 bases between. The CDR3 covers 12 residues. Germline lookup yields CDR1 MNHEY and CDR2 SMNVEV (reference sequence).

The J gene is TRBJ2-7, the V gene TRBV6-5; D uncertain. V was clipped by 0 bases and J by 0 bases, with 12 bases between them. The CDR3 length is 16 residues. Germline lookup yields CDR1 MNHEY and CDR2 SVGAGI. This CDR3 reads CASSYSKGRFSYEQYF. The CDR3 nucleotides are TGTGCCAGCAGTTACTCGAAAGGCAGGTTCTCCTACGAGCAGTACTTC.

This clone is a singleton in its sample. The chain has TRBV6-5 and TRBJ2-7; a possible D gene is TRBD2 (6 bases). The CDR3 is 14 residues long. Germline V gene data show CDR1 as MNHEY and CDR2 as SVGAGI. The V gene lost 5 bases and the J gene lost 3 bases, with 14 bases spanning the gap. This CDR3 reads CASSPTGVRYEQYF. CDR3 DNA: TGTGCCAGCAGTCCTACGGGAGTCCGCTACGAGCAGTACTTC.

This clone came up a few times. The chain uses TRBV4-1 and TRBJ1-5; maybe TRBD1 (5 bases). V was clipped by 4 bases and J by 9 bases, with 19 bases between them. This CDR3 has 15 residues. CDR1 is MGHRA, CDR2 YSYEKL, per germline. For the CDR3, the DNA is TGCGCCAGCAGCCCTGGGGGGACCCCCTCCCGGCCCCAGCATTTT. It is translated as CASSPGGTPSRPQHF.

This rearrangement joins TRBV4-1 to TRBJ2-7, with 7 bases identical to TRBD2. The CDR3 extends over 15 amino acids. Trimming cost V 5 bases and J 3 bases; bases outside gene matches: 10. Germline CDR1 and CDR2: MGHRA and YSYEKL. The CDR3 nucleotides are TGCGCCAGCAGCACGGTAGCGGGCCCAGTCTACGAGCAGTACTTC. The encoded protein is CASSTVAGPVYEQYF.

This chain joins TRBV4-1 and TRBJ2-3; 8 nucleotides agree with TRBD2. The CDR3 consists of 16 residues. The trim removed 5 bases at V and 4 bases at J, leaving 11 bases unmatched. CDR1 is MGHRA, CDR2 YSYEKL, per germline. CDR3 DNA sequence: TGCGCCAGCAGCTTAGGTCGGGGGGGGGCCGCAGATACGCAGTATTTT. Translating gives CASSLGRGGAADTQYF.

This chain links TRBV19 with TRBJ2-3; the D gene is possibly TRBD2 (5 bases). V was cut by 5 bases and J by 0 bases, with 6 bases left in between. Germline V gives CDR1 LNHDA, CDR2 SQIVND (reference sequence). The CDR3 totals 13 residues. CDR3 loop: CASSLASTDTQYF. CDR3 sequence (DNA): TGTGCCAGTAGTCTAGCCAGCACAGATACGCAGTATTTT.

The rearrangement uses TRBV29-1 and TRBJ1-2; the match to TRBD1 covers 10 bases. Germline V lookup: CDR1 SQVTM, CDR2 ANQGSEA. The CDR3 covers 12 residues. CDR3 sequence: CERQGAWYGYTF. DNA of the CDR3: TGCGAGAGACAGGGGGCTTGGTATGGCTACACCTTC.

The rearrangement uses TRBV6-1 and TRBJ1-4, with no clear D. Trimming removed 2 bases at V and 7 bases at J, with 11 bases between. CDR1 and CDR2 (germline): MNHNS, SASEGT. The CDR3 has 14 amino acids. The CDR3 here is CASSEPPRGEKLFF. Written as DNA, the CDR3 is TGTGCCAGCAGTGAACCCCCACGGGGTGAAAAACTGTTTTTT.

V is TRBV14 and J is TRBJ2-5, with 7 bases aligning to TRBD2. The junction had 3 bases not matched to a gene; V was cut back by 0 bases and J by 5 bases. Per the germline V gene, CDR1 is SGHDN and CDR2 is FVKESK. CDR3 length equals 14 residues. The CDR3 DNA is TGTGCCAGCAGCCAAGAGCTTAGCGGGGAGACCCAGTACTTC. As protein: CASSQELSGETQYF. Based on the CDR3 plus reference TRBV14 and TRBJ2-5, the full variable domain is EAGVTQFPSHSVIEKGQTVTLRCDPISGHDNLYWYRRVMGKEIKFLLHFVKESKQDESGMPNNRFLAERTGGTYSTLKVQPAELEDSGVYFCASSQELSGETQYFGPGTRLLVL.

V gene TRBV15 combines with J gene TRBJ2-6; D unclear. In germline, CDR1 is LNHNV, CDR2 YYDKDF (reference sequence). V was trimmed by 5 bases and J by 0 bases, leaving 11 bases between them. The CDR3 length is 16 residues. The CDR3 coding sequence is TGTGCCACCAGCGGATCGATTATCTCTGGGGCCAACGTCCTGACTTTC. This translates into CATSGSIISGANVLTF. Supplemented by reference TRBV15 and TRBJ2-6, the full variable domain reads DAMVIQNPRYQVTQFGKPVTLSCSQTLNHNVMYWYQQKSSQAPKLLFHYYDKDFNNEADTPDNFQSRRPNTSFCFLDIRSPGLGDTAMYLCATSGSIISGANVLTFGAGSRLTVL.

This clone came up once. V is TRBV5-6 and J is TRBJ2-3; TRBD2 agrees at 11 bases. Germline V gene sequence: CDR1 SGHDT, CDR2 YYEEEE. V was pared by 4 bases and J by 4 bases, with 2 bases of the junction left unmatched. The CDR3 has 14 amino acids. The CDR3 loop reads CASSLSGGADTQYF. The CDR3 nucleotides read TGTGCCAGCAGCCTTAGCGGGGGGGCAGATACGCAGTATTTT.

The genes are TRBV7-7 and TRBJ2-5, with 7 positions matching TRBD2. Germline loops: CDR1 SSHAT, CDR2 FNYEAQ (reference sequence). V dropped 3 bases and J dropped 5; count of bases not matched to a gene: 3. This CDR3 contains 13 residues. CDR3 protein: CASSLGGRETQYF. The CDR3, as DNA: TGTGCCAGCAGCTTGGGGGGGAGGGAGACCCAGTACTTC.

V is TRBV6-1 and J is TRBJ1-4; 9 nucleotides match TRBD1. The germline V gene encodes CDR1 MNHNS and CDR2 SASEGT. Germline trimming cut 6 bases from V and 11 bases from J; bases unmatched to any gene: 13. This CDR3 region has 15 residues. The CDR3 sequence: CASRSGTGLQKKLFF. CDR3 sequence (DNA): TGTGCCAGCAGGTCCGGGACAGGGCTCCAAAAGAAACTGTTTTTT.

This clone was observed a single time. The chain recombines TRBV12-1 with TRBJ1-5; TRBD1, the table's D call, was not compared with the DNA. TRBV12-1 is tagged as a pseudogene. This CDR3 region has 18 residues. CDR3: CASSFPDRTVLSNQPQHF. CDR3 nucleotide sequence: TGTGCCAGCAGCTTTCCGGACAGGACGGTGTTAAGCAATCAGCCCCAGCATTTT.